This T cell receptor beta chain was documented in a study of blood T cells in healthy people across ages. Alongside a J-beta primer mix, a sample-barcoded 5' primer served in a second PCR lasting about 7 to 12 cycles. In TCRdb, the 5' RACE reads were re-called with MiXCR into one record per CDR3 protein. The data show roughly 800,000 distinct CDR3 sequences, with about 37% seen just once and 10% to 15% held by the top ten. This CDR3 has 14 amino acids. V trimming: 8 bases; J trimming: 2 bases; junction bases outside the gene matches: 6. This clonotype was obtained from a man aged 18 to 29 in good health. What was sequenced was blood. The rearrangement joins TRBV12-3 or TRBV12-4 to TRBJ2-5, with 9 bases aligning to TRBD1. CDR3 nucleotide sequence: TGTGCCAGCTTCTACAGGGGGCAACAAGAGACCCAGTACTTC. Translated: CASFYRGQQETQYF.